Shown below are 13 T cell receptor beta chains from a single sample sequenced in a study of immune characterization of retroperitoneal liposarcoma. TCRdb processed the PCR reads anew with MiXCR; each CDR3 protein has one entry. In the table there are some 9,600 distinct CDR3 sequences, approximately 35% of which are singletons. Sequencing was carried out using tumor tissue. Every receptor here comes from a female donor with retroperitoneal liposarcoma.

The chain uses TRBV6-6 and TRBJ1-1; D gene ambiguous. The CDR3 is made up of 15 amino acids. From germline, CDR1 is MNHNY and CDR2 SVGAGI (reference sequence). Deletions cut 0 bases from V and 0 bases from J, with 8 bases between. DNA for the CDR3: TGTGCCAGCAGTTACTCGTCCACCCTGAACACTGAAGCTTTCTTT. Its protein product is CASSYSSTLNTEAFF.

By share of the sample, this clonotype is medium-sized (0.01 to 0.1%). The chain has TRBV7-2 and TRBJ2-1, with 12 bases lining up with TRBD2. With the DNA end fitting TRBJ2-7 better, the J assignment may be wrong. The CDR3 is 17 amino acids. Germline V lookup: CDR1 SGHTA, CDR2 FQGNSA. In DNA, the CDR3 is TGTGCCAGCAGCTTATATCCTAGCGGGAGGGCCGCCAACGAGCAGTACTTC. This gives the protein CASSLYPSGRAANEQYF.

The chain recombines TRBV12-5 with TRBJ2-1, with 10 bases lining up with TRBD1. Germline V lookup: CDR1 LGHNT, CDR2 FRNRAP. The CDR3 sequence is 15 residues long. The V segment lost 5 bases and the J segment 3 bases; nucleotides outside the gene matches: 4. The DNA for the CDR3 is TGTGCTAGTGGTGCAGGGGACAGGGGCTACAATGAGCAGTTCTTC. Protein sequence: CASGAGDRGYNEQFF.

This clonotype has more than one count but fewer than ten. The DNA for the CDR3 is TGTGCCAGCAGCTCCGGGGGGGTCTGGGATGAGCAGTTCTTC. Protein product: CASSSGGVWDEQFF. The chain uses TRBV27 and TRBJ2-1; 8 bases are a match to TRBD2. The CDR3 consists of 14 residues. Trimming at V came to 6 bases and at J to 8 bases, leaving 9 bases not matched to a gene. Germline V gene sequence: CDR1 MNHEY, CDR2 SMNVEV (reference sequence).

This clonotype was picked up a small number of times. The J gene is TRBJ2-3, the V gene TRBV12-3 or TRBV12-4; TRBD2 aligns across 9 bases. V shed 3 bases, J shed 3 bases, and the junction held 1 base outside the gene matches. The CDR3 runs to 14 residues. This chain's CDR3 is CASSFSGGTDTQYF. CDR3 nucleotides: TGTGCCAGCAGTTTCAGCGGGGGGACAGATACGCAGTATTTT.

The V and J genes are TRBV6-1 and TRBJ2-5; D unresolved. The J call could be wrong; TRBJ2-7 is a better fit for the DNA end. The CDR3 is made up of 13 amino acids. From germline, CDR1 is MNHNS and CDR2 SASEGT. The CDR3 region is CASRYMPTSEQYF. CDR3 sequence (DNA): TGTGCCAGCAGGTACATGCCTACCTCCGAGCAGTACTTC.

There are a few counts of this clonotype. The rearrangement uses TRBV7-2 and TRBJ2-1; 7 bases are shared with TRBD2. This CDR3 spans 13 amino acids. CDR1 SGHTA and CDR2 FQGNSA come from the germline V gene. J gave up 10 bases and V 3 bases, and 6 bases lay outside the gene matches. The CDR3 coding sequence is TGTGCCAGCAGCTTGAGGCGGGACTACGAGCAGTTCTTC. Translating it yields CASSLRRDYEQFF.

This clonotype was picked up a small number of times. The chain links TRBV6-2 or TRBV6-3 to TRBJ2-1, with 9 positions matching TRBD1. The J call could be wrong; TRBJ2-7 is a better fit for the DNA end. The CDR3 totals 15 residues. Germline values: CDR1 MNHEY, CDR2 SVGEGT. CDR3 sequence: CASSLPDRGGYEQYF. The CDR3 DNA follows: TGTGCCAGCAGTTTACCGGACAGGGGAGGCTACGAGCAGTACTTC.

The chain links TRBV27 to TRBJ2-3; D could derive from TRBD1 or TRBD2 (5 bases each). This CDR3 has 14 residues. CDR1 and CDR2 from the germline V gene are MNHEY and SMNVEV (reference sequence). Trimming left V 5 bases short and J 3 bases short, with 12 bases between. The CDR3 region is CASSRTGTTDTQYF. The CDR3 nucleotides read TGTGCCAGCAGTAGGACCGGGACGACAGATACGCAGTATTTT.

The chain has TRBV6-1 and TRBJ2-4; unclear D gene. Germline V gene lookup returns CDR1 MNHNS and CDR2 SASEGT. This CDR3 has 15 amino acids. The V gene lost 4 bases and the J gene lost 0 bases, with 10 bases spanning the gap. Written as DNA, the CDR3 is TGTGCCAGCAGTGCCCGGATGGGAGCCAAAAACATTCAGTACTTC. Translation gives CASSARMGAKNIQYF.

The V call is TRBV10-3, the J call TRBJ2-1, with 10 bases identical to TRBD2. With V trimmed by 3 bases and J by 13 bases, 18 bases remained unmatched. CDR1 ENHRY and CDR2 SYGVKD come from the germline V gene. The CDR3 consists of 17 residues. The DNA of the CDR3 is TGTGCCATCAGTGAAACTAGCGGGAAAATACTACGGGAGACCCAGTTCTTC. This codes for CAISETSGKILRETQFF.

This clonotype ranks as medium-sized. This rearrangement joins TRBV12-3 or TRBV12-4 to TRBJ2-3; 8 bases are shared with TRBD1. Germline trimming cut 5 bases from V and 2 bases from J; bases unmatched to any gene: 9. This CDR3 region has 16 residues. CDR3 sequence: CASSPRTGIHTDTQYF. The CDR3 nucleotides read TGTGCCAGCAGTCCCCGGACAGGGATACACACAGATACGCAGTATTTT.

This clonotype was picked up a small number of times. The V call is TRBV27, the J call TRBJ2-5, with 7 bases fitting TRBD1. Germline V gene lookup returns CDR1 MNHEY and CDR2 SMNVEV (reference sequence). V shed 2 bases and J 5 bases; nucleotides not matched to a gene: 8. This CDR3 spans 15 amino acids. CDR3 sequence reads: CASSLHRGRGETQYF. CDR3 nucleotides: TGTGCCAGCAGTTTACACAGGGGCCGAGGGGAGACCCAGTACTTC.